Shown below are 4 T cell receptor beta chains from a single sample sequenced in a study of blood T cell repertoires in COVID-19. Repertoires were generated with immunoSEQ multiplex PCR, while TCRdb's copy carries only in-frame clones and drops some. Of approximately 53,000 clones listed, 75% to 90% were seen once; the top ten hold 22%. The sequenced sample consisted of peripheral blood. These receptors were collected from a woman older than 75 with COVID-19, enrolled during active disease.

V usage is TRBV5-4 and J usage is TRBJ2-7, with D perhaps TRBD1 (7 bases). The CDR3 contains 15 residues. Trimming cost V 5 bases and J 2 bases, with 17 bases left between them. Germline-derived CDR1 and CDR2 are SGHNT and YYREEE (reference sequence). This CDR3 reads CASSLGGRGTYEQYF. The CDR3 DNA is TGTGCCAGCAGTCTCGGGGGCAGGGGGACCTACGAGCAGTACTTC.

In this sample, this clone turned up once. The CDR3 DNA reads TGTGCCATCAGTAGGGGGCCCTTGATGAACACTGAAGCTTTCTTT. Translated, it gives CAISRGPLMNTEAFF. The chain has TRBV10-3 and TRBJ1-1; 7 positions match TRBD1. CDR1 is ENHRY and CDR2 is SYGVKD in the germline V gene. V dropped 5 bases and J dropped 0; count of bases not matched to a gene: 6. This CDR3 contains 15 residues.

This chain connects TRBV18 to TRBJ1-1, with TRBD1 as a possible D gene (5 bases). Deletions cut 6 bases from V and 2 bases from J, with 13 bases between. Germline lookup yields CDR1 KGHSH and CDR2 LQKENI. The CDR3 extends over 14 amino acids. Here the CDR3 DNA reads TGTGCCAGCTCGCGGACAAACGGAAACACTGAAGCTTTCTTT. This gives the protein CASSRTNGNTEAFF.

The chain recombines TRBV7-9 with TRBJ1-1; D call uncertain. The CDR3 has 14 amino acids. The germline V gene has CDR1 SEHNR and CDR2 FQNEAQ (reference sequence). V was pared by 2 bases and J by 0 bases, with 7 bases between. DNA for the CDR3: TGTGCCAGCAGCTTAATGGGCATGAACACTGAAGCTTTCTTT. Translating it yields CASSLMGMNTEAFF.